Below, 19 T cell receptor beta chains from the same sample are listed, as sequenced in a study of blood T cell repertoires in COVID-19. Produced via immunoSEQ multiplex PCR; TCRdb's table is partial and in-frame only. The sample includes 300,000 to 350,000 clones, around nine tenths of them seen just once. Source material: PBMCs or T cells enriched from blood (not recorded which). The receptors here all came from a woman younger than 45 who had been exposed to COVID-19.

The V gene is TRBV9, the J gene TRBJ2-5; D is perhaps TRBD1 (5 bases). The CDR3 extends over 15 amino acids. Germline V CDR1 and CDR2: SGDLS, YYNGEE. V lost 0 bases and J 1 base, leaving 10 bases between the germline ends. In nucleotides, the CDR3 is TGTGCCAGCAGCGTAGCCTCGGACACCCAAGAGACCCAGTACTTC. This sequence encodes CASSVASDTQETQYF.

V gene TRBV19 combines with J gene TRBJ1-5, with 10 positions matching TRBD1. V shed 5 bases and J 7 bases; nucleotides not matched to a gene: 11. This CDR3 region has 16 residues. CDR1 LNHDA and CDR2 SQIVND come from the germline V gene (reference sequence). CDR3 in amino acids: CASSVRQGAIGQPQHF. CDR3 nucleotides: TGTGCCAGTAGTGTTAGACAGGGGGCAATCGGCCAGCCCCAGCATTTT.

This CDR3 is CASSYPGQGGYTF. CDR3 DNA: TGTGCCAGCAGTTACCCGGGACAGGGAGGCTACACCTTC. The gene calls are TRBV6-2 or TRBV6-3 and TRBJ1-2; 9 bases line up with TRBD1. V lost 2 bases and J lost 8; bases outside the gene matches: 3. The CDR3 covers 13 residues. CDR1 is MNHEY, CDR2 SVGEGT, per germline.

The chain joins TRBV29-1 to TRBJ2-3, with 12 nucleotides matching TRBD2. The trim removed 6 bases at V and 2 bases at J, leaving 9 bases unmatched. The germline CDR1 and CDR2 sequences are SQVTM and ANQGSEA. CDR3 size: 16 residues. In DNA, the CDR3 is TGCAGCGTAAACGCATGGACTAGCGGGGTCACAGATACGCAGTATTTT. It codes for CSVNAWTSGVTDTQYF.

This sequence joins TRBV10-3 and TRBJ1-2, with 8 nucleotides matching TRBD1. Germline V CDR1 and CDR2: ENHRY, SYGVKD. V was pared by 2 bases and J by 5 bases, with 4 bases of the junction left unmatched. The CDR3 has 14 residues. The CDR3 protein is CAISEQGAGYGYTF. In DNA, the CDR3 is TGTGCCATCAGTGAGCAGGGGGCAGGATATGGCTACACCTTC.

The chain couples TRBV11-1 to TRBJ2-2; 8 nucleotides align to TRBD1. Germline values: CDR1 SGHAT, CDR2 FQDESV (reference sequence). With V trimmed by 5 bases and J by 4 bases, 6 bases remained unmatched. The CDR3 consists of 15 residues. The CDR3 sequence is CASSRWTGLTGELFF. CDR3 coding DNA: TGTGCCAGCAGCCGATGGACAGGGCTCACCGGGGAGCTGTTTTTT.

The chain employs TRBV5-6 and TRBJ2-1; perhaps TRBD1 as D (5 bases). Germline V gives CDR1 SGHDT, CDR2 YYEEEE. The CDR3 extends over 15 amino acids. V was cut by 3 bases and J by 4 bases, with 14 bases left in between. CDR3 residues: CASSWGPTGYNEQFF. CDR3 nucleotides: TGTGCCAGCAGCTGGGGCCCGACCGGATACAATGAGCAGTTCTTC.

The chain recombines TRBV6-4 with TRBJ2-7, with 8 bases that match TRBD1. The CDR3 sequence is 15 residues long. The germline gives CDR1 MRHNA, CDR2 SNTAGT. J was trimmed by 1 base and V by 6 bases; bases with no gene match: 8. DNA for the CDR3: TGTGCCAGCAGCTACGGACAGGGCCCGTCCTACGAGCAGTACTTC. This codes for CASSYGQGPSYEQYF.

The V call is TRBV10-3, the J call TRBJ1-2; TRBD1 matches 10 bases. The V and J ends lost 8 bases and 2 bases, in that order; junction bases with no gene match: 11. The germline V gene has CDR1 ENHRY and CDR2 SYGVKD. The CDR3 runs to 16 residues. CDR3 amino acids: CAIRGTGVDMNYGYTF. CDR3 DNA: TGTGCCATCCGGGGGACAGGGGTCGATATGAACTATGGCTACACCTTC.

The CDR3 DNA reads TGTGCCAGCAGTTTCAGGACTAGCGGACTCACCGGGGAGCTGTTTTTT. Encoded protein: CASSFRTSGLTGELFF. The chain carries TRBV27 and TRBJ2-2; 10 nucleotides match TRBD2. V gave up 3 bases and J gave up 4 bases; unmatched junction bases: 5. The CDR3 loop spans 16 amino acids. Germline CDR1 and CDR2: MNHEY and SMNVEV (reference sequence).

The rearrangement joins TRBV3-1 (or the pseudogene TRBV3-2) to TRBJ1-5, with D tentatively TRBD1 (5 bases). Trimming pared 1 base from V and 3 bases from J, leaving 7 bases between. This CDR3 comprises 14 residues. Germline V gene data show CDR1 as LGHDT and CDR2 as YNNKEL (reference sequence). The CDR3 DNA is TGTGCCAGCAGCCAAGGACAGTACAATCAGCCCCAGCATTTT. Its translation is CASSQGQYNQPQHF.

This clone came up once. The chain uses TRBV7-3 and TRBJ1-2, with TRBD1 matching 8 bases. In germline, CDR1 is SGHTA, CDR2 FQGTGA. The CDR3 totals 15 residues. V was clipped by 0 bases and J by 4 bases; unmatched bases: 4. CDR3 in amino acids: CASSLTAGGRYGYTF. In nucleotides, the CDR3 is TGTGCCAGCAGCTTAACGGCAGGGGGCCGCTATGGCTACACCTTC. Drawing the rest from reference TRBV7-3 and TRBJ1-2, the complete variable domain is GAGVSQTPSNKVTEKGKYVELRCDPISGHTALYWYRQSLGQGPEFLIYFQGTGAADDSGLPNDRFFAVRPEGSVSTLKIQRTERGDSAVYLCASSLTAGGRYGYTFGSGTRLTVV.

The chain couples TRBV20-1 to TRBJ2-7, with TRBD1 as a possible D gene (6 bases). The ends were cut back, 3 bases at V and 6 bases at J, with 18 bases in the middle. The CDR3 length is 14 residues. Germline CDR1 and CDR2: DFQATT and SNEGSKA (reference sequence). This CDR3 is CSASASGTTSEQYF. In DNA form, the CDR3 reads TGCAGTGCTAGTGCCTCCGGGACAACTTCCGAGCAGTACTTC.

The rearrangement links TRBV5-1 to TRBJ2-1, with D possibly being TRBD2 (6 bases). Germline V gene sequence: CDR1 SGHRS, CDR2 YFSETQ. The CDR3 consists of 15 residues. Trimming pared 3 bases from V and 7 bases from J, leaving 17 bases between. CDR3 DNA sequence: TGCGCCAGCAGCTGGGGGGTCGCTGGTGCGAATGAGCAGTTCTTC. Translation: CASSWGVAGANEQFF. Based on the CDR3 plus reference TRBV5-1 and TRBJ2-1, the full variable domain is KAGVTQTPRYLIKTRGQQVTLSCSPISGHRSVSWYQQTPGQGLQFLFEYFSETQRNKGNFPGRFSGRQFSNSRSEMNVSTLELGDSALYLCASSWGVAGANEQFFGPGTRLTVL.

This chain connects TRBV9 to TRBJ2-3, with D perhaps matching TRBD2 (6 bases). V gave up 2 bases and J gave up 0 bases, with 13 bases separating them. The germline CDR1 and CDR2 sequences are SGDLS and YYNGEE. The CDR3 is made up of 16 amino acids. Here the CDR3 reads CASSVRPGTSTDTQYF. In DNA form, the CDR3 reads TGTGCCAGCAGCGTCCGGCCCGGGACTAGCACAGATACGCAGTATTTT.

The chain combines TRBV2 with TRBJ1-2, with 7 bases that match TRBD1. V was clipped by 1 base and J by 2 bases; unmatched bases: 1. The CDR3 is made up of 14 amino acids. CDR1 is SNHLY and CDR2 is FYNNEI in the germline V gene. CDR3 sequence (DNA): TGTGCCAGCAGTGAAGAGACAGGGAACTATGGCTACACCTTC. Its translation: CASSEETGNYGYTF. The full variable domain, rest sourced from reference TRBV2 and TRBJ1-2, is EPEVTQTPSHQVTQMGQEVILRCVPISNHLYFYWYRQILGQKVEFLVSFYNNEISEKSEIFDDQFSVERPDGSNFTLKIRSTKLEDSAMYFCASSEETGNYGYTFGSGTRLTVV.

V and J are TRBV9 and TRBJ1-5, with D possibly matching TRBD1 (5 bases). Germline CDR1 and CDR2: SGDLS and YYNGEE. V was cut by 3 bases and J by 4 bases, with 14 bases left in between. The CDR3 contains 15 residues. CDR3 in amino acids: CASSASGGTNQPQHF. CDR3 DNA: TGTGCCAGCAGCGCCTCCGGAGGGACGAATCAGCCCCAGCATTTT.

The gene calls are TRBV9 and TRBJ2-5; 11 nucleotides align to TRBD2. The CDR3 is 15 amino acids. CDR1 and CDR2 (germline): SGDLS, YYNGEE. With 0 bases clipped from V and 4 bases from J, the junction kept 2 bases outside the gene matches. CDR3 sequence reads: CASSVGLAGRETQYF. CDR3 sequence (DNA): TGTGCCAGCAGCGTAGGACTAGCGGGGAGAGAGACCCAGTACTTC.

This chain uses TRBV4-3 with TRBJ1-2, with D possibly TRBD1 on 5 matching bases. The ends were cut back, 0 bases at V and 4 bases at J, with 15 bases in the middle. CDR3 size: 16 residues. The germline gives CDR1 LGHNA, CDR2 YSLEER. CDR3 sequence reads: CASSQDVGQGGYGYTF. The CDR3, as DNA: TGCGCCAGCAGCCAAGATGTGGGCCAGGGAGGCTATGGCTACACCTTC.